A selection of T cell receptor beta chains follows, all from one sample in a study of T cell responses to AZD1222 COVID-19 vaccine. Repertoires were generated with immunoSEQ multiplex PCR, while TCRdb's copy carries only in-frame clones and drops some. The data hold some 150,000 clones, with approximately 91% observed a single time. Sequenced here: peripheral blood, sampled after recovery from COVID-19. The origin of the receptors is an adult who had recovered from COVID-19. CDR3s include the opening cysteine and the closing phenylalanine or tryptophan. A D gene is named only where the DNA matches it firmly. Clone size appears in some rows only: once, few, many, or a class for an expanded clone.

TRBV25-1	NA	NA	TRBJ2-1	TGTGCCAGCGGTACATCGGGACGGTACAATGAGCAGTTCTTC	CASGTSGRYNEQFF
TRBV7-9	NA	NA	TRBJ1-2	TGTGCCAGCAGCCCTACGGGCCGCTACACCTTC	CASSPTGRYTF
TRBV10-3	TRBD1	NA	TRBJ1-2	TGTGCCATCAGTGAGTCTTTTGGTGGGACAGGCTATGGCTACACCTTC	CAISESFGGTGYGYTF
TRBV28	NA	NA	TRBJ1-4	TGTGCCAGCAGGGGGGCTGCTAATGAAAAACTGTTTTTT	CASRGAANEKLFF
TRBV28	NA	NA	TRBJ1-1	TGTGCCAGCAGTTTCGTTGAAGCTTTCTTT	CASSFVEAFF
TRBV7-2	TRBD1	NA	TRBJ1-2	TGTGCCAGCAGCTTAGGGGACAGTTACTATGGCTACACCTTC	CASSLGDSYYGYTF
TRBV3-1/TRBV3-2	NA	few	TRBJ2-2	TGTGCCAGCAGCTCGACCGGGGGGAACACCGGGGAGCTGTTTTTT	CASSSTGGNTGELFF
TRBV14	TRBD1	NA	TRBJ1-1	TGTGCCAGCAGCCCAGAGGGACAGAGGAACACTGAAGCTTTCTTT	CASSPEGQRNTEAFF
TRBV2	NA	NA	TRBJ1-2	TGTGCCAGCAGTGTTGACAGCTCGGGGGGCTACACCTTC	CASSVDSSGGYTF
TRBV28	NA	few	TRBJ1-1	TGTGCCAGCTTCGACAGGATGAACACTGAAGCTTTCTTT	CASFDRMNTEAFF
TRBV2	NA	NA	TRBJ1-2	TGTGCCAGCACCCGGGGGACCTATGGCTACACCTTC	CASTRGTYGYTF
TRBV5-1	TRBD2	few	TRBJ2-5	TGCGCCAGCAGCGAAAAACTAGCGGGAGTGGAGACCCAGTACTTC	CASSEKLAGVETQYF
TRBV5-1	NA	NA	TRBJ1-2	TGCGCCAGCAGCTTGAGGGGCAATAACCTTGGCTATGGCTACACCTTC	CASSLRGNNLGYGYTF
TRBV6-6	TRBD1	NA	TRBJ1-6	TGTGCCAGCAGACTCGACAGGGGGGGATCACCCCTCCACTTT	CASRLDRGGSPLHF
TRBV27	NA	NA	TRBJ2-1	TGTGCCAGCAGTTTGACAGAAAACAATGAGCAGTTCTTC	CASSLTENNEQFF
TRBV5-4	TRBD1	once	TRBJ2-5	TGTGCCAGCAGCATGGACAGGGGTGAGACCCAGTACTTC	CASSMDRGETQYF
TRBV7-9	NA	NA	TRBJ2-1	TGTGCCAGCAGCTTTTCAACAGGGTGGGGCAATGAGCAGTTCTTC	CASSFSTGWGNEQFF
TRBV5-4	TRBD1	NA	TRBJ2-1	TGTGCCAGCAGCGGGGGGACAGGGAGAAATGAGCAGTTCTTC	CASSGGTGRNEQFF
TRBV2	NA	NA	TRBJ1-1	TGTGCCAGCAGCCCAACTCGGGGTCCGAACACTGAAGCTTTCTTT	CASSPTRGPNTEAFF
TRBV19	TRBD1	NA	TRBJ1-2	TGTGCCAGTAGGACAGGGGCTTATGGCTACACCTTC	CASRTGAYGYTF
TRBV10-3	NA	NA	TRBJ1-2	TGTGCCAGTAACAACCACTATAACTATGGCTACACCTTC	CASNNHYNYGYTF
TRBV2	NA	NA	TRBJ2-3	TGTGCCAGCAGCCCAGGGCCGAGCACAGATACGCAGTATTTT	CASSPGPSTDTQYF
TRBV25-1	TRBD1	NA	TRBJ2-1	TGTGCCAGCAGTCAATTAGGGACAGGTTCTGGGAATGAGCAGTTCTTC	CASSQLGTGSGNEQFF
TRBV12-3/TRBV12-4	NA	few	TRBJ1-3	TGTGCCAGCAGTTTACTGAGCGGAAACACCATATATTTT	CASSLLSGNTIYF
TRBV7-2	NA	NA	TRBJ2-3	TGTGCCAGCAGCTTGCCCGGGACAGATACGCAGTATTTT	CASSLPGTDTQYF
TRBV7-3	TRBD1	once	TRBJ1-1	TGTGCCAGCAGCTCCAGAGGGGGCATGAACACTGAAGCTTTCTTT	CASSSRGGMNTEAFF
TRBV18	TRBD2	NA	TRBJ2-1	TGTGCCAGCTCACCACGACGGGGGGACTACAATGAGCAGTTCTTC	CASSPRRGDYNEQFF
TRBV19	NA	NA	TRBJ1-5	TGTGCCAGTAGTAGGAAAACTAAAAGCAATCAGCCCCAGCATTTT	CASSRKTKSNQPQHF
TRBV6-2/TRBV6-3	TRBD2	NA	TRBJ2-1	TGTGCCAGCAGCCCCCCCGATGGACGGGGGGGGGATGAGCAGTTCTTC	CASSPPDGRGGDEQFF
TRBV7-9	TRBD1	NA	TRBJ2-3	TGTGCCAGCAGCTACTCTGGACAGGGCGTGGGTACGCAGTATTTT	CASSYSGQGVGTQYF
TRBV5-6	NA	NA	TRBJ2-3	TGTGCCAGCAGCTCCCCGGGACCAATAGGCACAGATACGCAGTATTTT	CASSSPGPIGTDTQYF
TRBV2	NA	NA	TRBJ1-6	TGTGCCAGCAGTGGACCCGGGAGGAATTCACCCCTCCACTTT	CASSGPGRNSPLHF
TRBV6-4	TRBD2	NA	TRBJ2-1	TGTGCCAGCAGTGCCGGGACTAGCGGGGCGGTCAGGGAGCAGTTCTTC	CASSAGTSGAVREQFF
TRBV29-1	NA	NA	TRBJ1-2	TGCAGCGTTGTTCAAAAGTCTAACTATGGCTACACCTTC	CSVVQKSNYGYTF
TRBV5-1	NA	NA	TRBJ2-3	TGCGCCAGCAGCCCAGACAAAATCACAGATACGCAGTATTTT	CASSPDKITDTQYF
TRBV7-2	TRBD1	NA	TRBJ2-7	TGTGCCAGCAGCTTACAGGGGGCTTGGGACGAGCAGTACTTC	CASSLQGAWDEQYF
TRBV7-9	NA	NA	TRBJ2-1	TGTGCCAGCAGCTTACCTCTGTCGGTCCGCTCCTACAATGAGCAGTTCTTC	CASSLPLSVRSYNEQFF
TRBV7-3	NA	NA	TRBJ1-2	TGTGCCAGCAGCTTGGACAACCAAGGTGGCTACACCTTC	CASSLDNQGGYTF
TRBV27	NA	NA	TRBJ2-7	TGTGCCAGCAGTTTAAAGGGATTAGGTCCCTACGAGCAGTACTTC	CASSLKGLGPYEQYF
TRBV2	NA	NA	TRBJ1-6	TGTGCCAGTCAGGGGAATAATTCACCCCTCCACTTT	CASQGNNSPLHF
TRBV14	TRBD1	NA	TRBJ1-2	TGTGCCAGTGGACAGGGGGCTTGGTATGGCTACACCTTC	CASGQGAWYGYTF
TRBV12-3/TRBV12-4	NA	NA	TRBJ2-7	TGTGCCAGCAGTCTACGGGATTACGAGCAGTACTTC	CASSLRDYEQYF
TRBV15	TRBD1	NA	TRBJ2-1	TGTGCCACCAGCAGAGATACTAATTTACAGGCCGCCTGGGGACAGTCGATTCCTTACAATGAGCAGTTCTTC	CATSRDTNLQAAWGQSIPYNEQFF
TRBV4-2	TRBD1	once	TRBJ1-1	TGTGCCAGCAGCCAAGATCCCCGGGACAGGGGACCTTTCTTT	CASSQDPRDRGPFF
TRBV28	NA	NA	TRBJ2-7	TGTGCCAGCAGTTCCGGACAGTTTGGGTGGTACTTC	CASSSGQFGWYF
TRBV29-1	NA	NA	TRBJ2-7	TGCAGCGGGATGGGGCACGGAGTAGGCTCCTACGAGCAGTACTTC	CSGMGHGVGSYEQYF
TRBV19	NA	NA	TRBJ1-4	TGTGCCAGTAGCGCGACTGTTGGAGAAAAACTGTTTTTT	CASSATVGEKLFF
TRBV29-1	TRBD2	NA	TRBJ2-4	TGCAGCGTTGAGTTCCCCCTAGCGGGAGGGTTAGCCAAAAACATTCAGTACTTC	CSVEFPLAGGLAKNIQYF
TRBV6-5	NA	NA	TRBJ1-1	TGTGCCAGCGGAGGACAGACTGAAGCTTTCTTT	CASGGQTEAFF
TRBV19	NA	NA	TRBJ1-1	TGTGCCAGTAACTCTAGGACATCGAACACTGAAGCTTTCTTT	CASNSRTSNTEAFF
TRBV27	TRBD1	NA	TRBJ2-2	TGTGCCAGCAGTTTCGGACAGGGGGCGGGCACCGGGGAGCTGTTTTTT	CASSFGQGAGTGELFF
TRBV28	NA	NA	TRBJ2-7	TGTGCCAGCGAGGGCCCCGGGTACCCGTTCGAGCAGTACTTC	CASEGPGYPFEQYF
TRBV3-1/TRBV3-2	TRBD2	NA	TRBJ2-3	TGTGCCAGCAGCCCTCAGAAGCGGGGGGGCACAGATACGCAGTATTTT	CASSPQKRGGTDTQYF
TRBV10-3	TRBD2	once	TRBJ2-5	TGTGCCATCAGTCCCGGGAACAGGCGGGGGGAGACCCAGTACTTC	CAISPGNRRGETQYF
TRBV19	NA	NA	TRBJ2-7	TGTGCCAGTAGTCCCCTCCTTTCGGTTGAGGGCGAGCAGTACTTC	CASSPLLSVEGEQYF